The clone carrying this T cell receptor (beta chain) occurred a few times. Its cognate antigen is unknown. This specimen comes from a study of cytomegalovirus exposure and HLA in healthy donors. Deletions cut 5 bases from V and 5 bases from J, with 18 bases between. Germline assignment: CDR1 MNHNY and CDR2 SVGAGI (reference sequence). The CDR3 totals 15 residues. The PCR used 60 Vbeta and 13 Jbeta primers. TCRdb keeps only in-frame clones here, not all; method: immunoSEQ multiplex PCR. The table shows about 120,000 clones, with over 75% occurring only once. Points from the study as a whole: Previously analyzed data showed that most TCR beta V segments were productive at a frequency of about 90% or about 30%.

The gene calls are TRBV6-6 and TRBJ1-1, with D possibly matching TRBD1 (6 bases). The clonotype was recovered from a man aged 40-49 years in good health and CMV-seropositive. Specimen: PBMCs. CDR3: CASSRPGGGGTEAFF. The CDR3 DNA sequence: TGTGCCAGCAGTCGCCCCGGGGGAGGGGGGACTGAAGCTTTCTTT.